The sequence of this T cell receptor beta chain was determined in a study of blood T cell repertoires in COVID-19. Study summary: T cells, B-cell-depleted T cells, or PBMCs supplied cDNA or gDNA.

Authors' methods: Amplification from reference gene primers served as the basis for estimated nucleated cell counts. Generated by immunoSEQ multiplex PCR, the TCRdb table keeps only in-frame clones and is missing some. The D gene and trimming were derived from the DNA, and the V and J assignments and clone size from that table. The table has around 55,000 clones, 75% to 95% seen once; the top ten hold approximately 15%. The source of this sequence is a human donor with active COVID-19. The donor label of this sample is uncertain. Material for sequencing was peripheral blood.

This chain's CDR3 is CASSLGILGQGRVEAFF. The CDR3 DNA sequence: TGTGCCAGCTCACTTGGAATACTGGGACAGGGGAGAGTTGAAGCTTTCTTT. This chain links TRBV18 with TRBJ1-1; 10 nucleotides align to TRBD1. This CDR3 is built from 17 residues. Looked up from germline, CDR1 is KGHSH and CDR2 is LQKENI. The J segment lost 7 bases and the V segment lost 4 bases, leaving 15 bases of the junction unmatched.